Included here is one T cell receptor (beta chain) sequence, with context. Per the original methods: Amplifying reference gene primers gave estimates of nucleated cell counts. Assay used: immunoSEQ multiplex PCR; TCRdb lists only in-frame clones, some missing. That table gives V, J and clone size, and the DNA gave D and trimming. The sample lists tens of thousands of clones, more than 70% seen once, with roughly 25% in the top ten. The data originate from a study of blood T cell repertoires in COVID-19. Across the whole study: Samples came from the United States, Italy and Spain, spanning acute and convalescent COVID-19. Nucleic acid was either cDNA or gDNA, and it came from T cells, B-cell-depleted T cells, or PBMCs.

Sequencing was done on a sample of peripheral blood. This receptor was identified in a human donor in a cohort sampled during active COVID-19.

The CDR3 spells CASSSTGDGEQYF. The CDR3 bases are TGTGCCAGCAGCTCCACAGGGGACGGCGAGCAGTACTTC. V gene TRBV3-1 (or the pseudogene TRBV3-2) combines with J gene TRBJ2-7; 7 bases fit TRBD1. The CDR3 spans 13 residues. CDR1 and CDR2 from the germline V gene are LGHDT and YNNKEL (reference sequence). Trimming removed 5 bases from V and 6 bases from J; junction bases left unmatched: 7.